Presented here are 32 T cell receptor beta chains from one specimen sequenced in a study of monozygotic twins with inflammatory bowel disease. TCRdb reprocessed the 5' RACE reads and reports one entry per CDR3 protein, with no DNA. This table lists more than 300,000 distinct CDR3 sequences. The sequencing input was blood. All receptors derive from a human donor with ulcerative colitis or Crohn's disease, or a healthy co-twin of an affected twin (not recorded which).

The rearrangement joins TRBV20-1 to TRBJ2-1; the TCRdb call, TRBD2, lacks DNA for checking. From germline, CDR1 is DFQATT and CDR2 SNEGSKA (reference sequence). The CDR3 is made up of 15 amino acids. CDR3 loop: CSAASSGGVYNEQFF.

The V and J genes are TRBV20-1 and TRBJ2-7; TCRdb's assignment of TRBD1 cannot be checked, as there is no DNA. Germline V lookup: CDR1 DFQATT, CDR2 SNEGSKA (reference sequence). The CDR3 totals 18 residues. The CDR3 protein is CSAREPRGQGGKFLEQYF.

The chain joins TRBV7-6 to TRBJ2-3; TCRdb selects TRBD1, and the lack of DNA leaves this call unchecked. Germline V CDR1 and CDR2: SGHVS, FNYEAQ. This CDR3 comprises 16 residues. CDR3 in amino acids: CASSLSQGAVADTQYF.

The genes are TRBV20-1 and TRBJ2-7; TCRdb gives TRBD1 as the D gene, but with no DNA this cannot be confirmed. CDR1 and CDR2 (germline): DFQATT, SNEGSKA (reference sequence). The CDR3 length is 12 residues. This chain's CDR3 is CSAVWGAREQYF.

The V and J genes are TRBV24-1 and TRBJ2-1; the TCRdb D gene call, TRBD1, has no DNA to confirm it. CDR1 is KGHDR, CDR2 SFDVKD, per germline. There are 14 residues in the CDR3. The CDR3 is CATSETGGVNEQFF.

The chain employs TRBV6-1 and TRBJ1-1; TCRdb designates TRBD1, a call that cannot be tested without DNA. CDR1 and CDR2 (germline): MNHNS, SASEGT. There are 16 residues in the CDR3. The CDR3 loop reads CASSPTTGTANTEAFF.

The V call is TRBV5-1, the J call TRBJ2-2; with no DNA, the TCRdb D assignment of TRBD1 cannot be verified. The germline CDR1 and CDR2 sequences are SGHRS and YFSETQ. The CDR3 is 17 amino acids. The chain's CDR3 is CASSLARPILTTGELFF.

The chain employs TRBV9 and TRBJ2-7; TCRdb gives TRBD2 as the D gene, but with no DNA this cannot be confirmed. This CDR3 has 15 residues. Germline values: CDR1 SGDLS, CDR2 YYNGEE. The chain's CDR3 is CASSVRAGSSYEQYF.

The chain joins TRBV3-1 to TRBJ2-5; no DNA is available, so the TRBD1 call from TCRdb remains unchecked. Per germline, CDR1 LGHDT and CDR2 YNNKEL (reference sequence). The CDR3 is made up of 14 amino acids. The CDR3 protein is CASSQAGRGETQYF.

The chain employs TRBV5-1 and TRBJ1-2; TCRdb outputs TRBD1, but without DNA this stays unchecked. Germline V gene data show CDR1 as SGHRS and CDR2 as YFSETQ. The CDR3 runs 14 residues. CDR3: CASSPWAPNYGYTF.

The V call is TRBV20-1, the J call TRBJ2-1; the TCRdb D gene call, TRBD2, has no DNA to confirm it. From germline, CDR1 is DFQATT and CDR2 SNEGSKA (reference sequence). This CDR3 is 14 amino acids long. This chain's CDR3 is CSARLVSSYNEQFF.

The rearrangement uses TRBV4-2 and TRBJ1-2; TCRdb's D call, TRBD1, is unchecked because there is no DNA. Germline V gene lookup returns CDR1 LGHNA and CDR2 YNFKEQ. There are 16 residues in the CDR3. CDR3 region: CASSQPRGGFVYGYTF.

This chain connects TRBV12-3 or TRBV12-4 to TRBJ1-4. This CDR3 contains 11 residues. CDR3 in amino acids: CASSLDKKLFF.

The V and J genes are TRBV12-3 or TRBV12-4 and TRBJ2-5; TCRdb outputs TRBD2, but without DNA this stays unchecked. The CDR3 sequence is 14 residues long. CDR3 region: CASRPGLAGKDQYF.

The V and J genes are TRBV10-3 and TRBJ2-1; TCRdb's D call, TRBD1, is unchecked because there is no DNA. The CDR3 has 15 amino acids. The germline CDR1 and CDR2 sequences are ENHRY and SYGVKD. The CDR3 region is CAIRELGQGANEQFF.

This sequence joins TRBV29-1 and TRBJ1-2; TCRdb gives TRBD1 as the D gene, but with no DNA this cannot be confirmed. The CDR3 is 14 amino acids. CDR1 SQVTM and CDR2 ANQGSEA come from the germline V gene. The CDR3 here is CSVEIRQGGYGYTF.

This chain's CDR3 is CASSLGRAGKTYEQYF. This chain uses TRBV5-1 with TRBJ2-7; TCRdb proposes TRBD2, but this gene call is untestable without DNA. The CDR3 extends over 16 amino acids. Germline V gene sequence: CDR1 SGHRS, CDR2 YFSETQ. Combining the CDR3 with reference TRBV5-1 and TRBJ2-7 gives the whole variable domain KAGVTQTPRYLIKTRGQQVTLSCSPISGHRSVSWYQQTPGQGLQFLFEYFSETQRNKGNFPGRFSGRQFSNSRSEMNVSTLELGDSALYLCASSLGRAGKTYEQYFGPGTRLTVT.

The V call is TRBV5-1, the J call TRBJ2-1. From germline, CDR1 is SGHRS and CDR2 YFSETQ. The CDR3 sequence is 15 residues long. CDR3 sequence reads: CASSLAPGALNEQFF.

The chain joins TRBV6-1 to TRBJ2-3. The germline V gene encodes CDR1 MNHNS and CDR2 SASEGT. This CDR3 comprises 15 residues. The CDR3 loop is CASATRRSGTDTQYF.

V and J are TRBV24-1 and TRBJ1-5. The germline V gene encodes CDR1 KGHDR and CDR2 SFDVKD. This CDR3 contains 13 residues. The CDR3 sequence: CATSPREDQPQHF.

The chain recombines TRBV6-5 with TRBJ2-3; with no DNA, the TCRdb D assignment of TRBD2 cannot be verified. Germline V gene lookup returns CDR1 MNHEY and CDR2 SVGAGI. This CDR3 comprises 11 residues. This chain's CDR3 is CASTAGGAKYF.

This sequence joins TRBV28 and TRBJ2-3; the D gene TCRdb calls, TRBD1, cannot be checked with no DNA. From germline, CDR1 is MDHEN and CDR2 SYDVKM. This CDR3 spans 14 amino acids. The CDR3 sequence: CASSPWVTGNDQYF.

CDR3 in amino acids: CASSLGVGVDTGELFF. V gene TRBV7-2 combines with J gene TRBJ2-2. Per germline, CDR1 SGHTA and CDR2 FQGNSA. CDR3 size: 16 residues.

This chain uses TRBV5-5 with TRBJ2-3; TCRdb calls TRBD2, which cannot be checked without DNA. Germline V lookup: CDR1 SGHKS, CDR2 YYEKEE (reference sequence). The CDR3 covers 17 residues. The CDR3 region is CASSLSGTSGVKDTQYF.

V is TRBV7-9 and J is TRBJ2-3; TCRdb lists TRBD1, though no DNA is available to test this call. From germline, CDR1 is SEHNR and CDR2 FQNEAQ (reference sequence). The CDR3 totals 15 residues. CDR3 residues: CASSRGQGATDTQYF.

V is TRBV5-1 and J is TRBJ1-2. CDR1 SGHRS and CDR2 YFSETQ come from the germline V gene. There are 15 residues in the CDR3. The CDR3 here is CASSLASAEGYGYTF.

This chain links TRBV7-2 with TRBJ2-1. The CDR3 runs to 14 residues. Germline CDR1 and CDR2: SGHTA and FQGNSA. Here the CDR3 reads CASSLVLVYNEQFF.

This sequence joins TRBV29-1 and TRBJ1-5; TCRdb lists TRBD1, though no DNA is available to test this call. This CDR3 region has 14 residues. Looked up from germline, CDR1 is SQVTM and CDR2 is ANQGSEA. CDR3: CSVVSGQGRVAQHF. The full variable domain, rest sourced from reference TRBV29-1 and TRBJ1-5, is SAVISQKPSRDICQRGTSLTIQCQVDSQVTMMFWYRQQPGQSLTLIATANQGSEATYESGFVIDKFPISRPNLTFSTLTVSNMSPEDSSIYLCSVVSGQGRVAQHFGDGTRLSIL.

The gene calls are TRBV6-6 and TRBJ2-1. Germline values: CDR1 MNHNY, CDR2 SVGAGI (reference sequence). The CDR3 has 13 amino acids. CDR3 in amino acids: CASSYLPYNEQFF.

The genes are TRBV7-2 and TRBJ1-5. CDR3 length: 14 amino acids. Germline-derived CDR1 and CDR2 are SGHTA and FQGNSA. The CDR3 here is CASSLDSHNQPQHF.

This chain links TRBV6-1 with TRBJ2-1. The CDR3 loop spans 14 amino acids. Germline assignment: CDR1 MNHNS and CDR2 SASEGT. The CDR3 spells CASSDGRTKDEQFF.

The chain uses TRBV18 and TRBJ2-7; TCRdb selects TRBD1, and the lack of DNA leaves this call unchecked. Germline CDR1 and CDR2: KGHSH and LQKENI. This CDR3 has 15 amino acids. The CDR3 region is CASSPQTGTNYEQYF.